This TCR beta chain was captured by sequencing in a study of blood T cell repertoires in COVID-19. The sample holds a few counts of this clone. This same CDR3 is encoded by further DNA sequences in the sample. Original handling: Reference gene primer amplification gave nucleated cell count estimates. Profiling relied on immunoSEQ multiplex PCR, and the TCRdb table lists in-frame clones only, not all of them. Clone size and V and J calls were adopted from that table, with D and trimming inferred from the DNA. The profile shows 150,000 to 170,000 clones, approximately 83% of them singletons. V dropped 2 bases and J dropped 4 bases, with 5 bases sitting between them. This CDR3 has 12 residues.

The receptor comes from a woman aged 55-70 years with COVID-19, enrolled during active disease. The chain joins TRBV12-3 or TRBV12-4 to TRBJ1-2; maybe TRBD1 (5 bases). Sequenced sample: peripheral blood. The CDR3 spells CASSLQGYGYTF. DNA of the CDR3: TGTGCCAGCAGTTTACAGGGCTATGGCTACACCTTC.